Shown below are 27 T cell receptor beta chains from a single sample sequenced in a study of response to subunit inactivated influenza vaccine. TCRdb fed the RT-PCR reads into MiXCR, producing one record per CDR3 protein. The sample yields some 520,000 distinct CDR3 sequences, 16% seen once. The sequences come from CD4+ T cells sorted from PBMCs, collected less than 30 months after vaccination. These receptors were taken from a man aged 45 to 70 who received an inactivated influenza vaccine.

This clonotype showed up just a few times. The rearrangement links TRBV11-2 to TRBJ2-2, with a weak D call TRBD1 (5 bases). Germline V gene data show CDR1 as SGHAT and CDR2 as FQNNGV. Trimming stripped 1 base from V and 2 bases from J, with 20 bases between. This CDR3 is 19 amino acids long. The CDR3 loop reads CASSLGVGAILFNTGELFF. The CDR3 region has the DNA TGTGCCAGCAGCTTAGGTGTAGGGGCCATACTATTCAACACCGGGGAGCTGTTTTTT.

There are many counts of this clonotype. The V gene is TRBV7-9, the J gene TRBJ2-1; 9 bases are a match to TRBD2. The CDR3 contains 14 residues. The V and J ends lost 11 bases and 3 bases, in that order; junction bases with no gene match: 8. CDR1 SEHNR and CDR2 FQNEAQ come from the germline V gene (reference sequence). CDR3 nucleotide sequence: TGTGCCTTTGGGCGGGGGGGCCTCTACAATGAGCAGTTCTTC. Translation: CAFGRGGLYNEQFF.

The CDR3 reads CASSRGGSSNQPQHF. The CDR3 nucleotides read TGTGCCAGCAGCCGAGGGGGGTCTAGCAATCAGCCCCAGCATTTT. The chain employs TRBV7-9 and TRBJ1-5; tentative D call: TRBD1 (6 bases). The length of the CDR3 is 15 residues. From germline, CDR1 is SEHNR and CDR2 FQNEAQ (reference sequence). V was shortened by 5 bases and J by 0 bases, with 11 bases between the two germline ends. Full variable domain (rest looked up from reference TRBV7-9 and TRBJ1-5): DTGVSQNPRHKITKRGQNVTFRCDPISEHNRLYWYRQTLGQGPEFLTYFQNEAQLEKSRLLSDRFSAERPKGSFSTLEIQRTEQGDSAMYLCASSRGGSSNQPQHFGDGTRLSIL.

In the case of this clonotype: A much bigger clone sits one base away, suggesting this may be a read error. The chain employs TRBV4-2 and TRBJ2-1, with 10 bases identical to TRBD2. The CDR3 sequence is 16 residues long. Germline V CDR1 and CDR2: LGHNA, YNFKEQ. This chain's CDR3 is CASSRRAGGPGNVQFF. In nucleotides, the CDR3 is TGTGCCAGCAGCCGAAGAGCGGGAGGGCCGGGAAATGTGCAGTTCTTC.

V gene TRBV5-1 combines with J gene TRBJ2-7; 7 bases fit TRBD1. Per the germline V gene, CDR1 is SGHRS and CDR2 is YFSETQ. With V trimmed by 0 bases and J by 5 bases, 5 bases remained unmatched. The length of the CDR3 is 14 residues. The CDR3 reads CASSLADRVDEQYF. CDR3 nucleotides: TGCGCCAGCAGCTTGGCCGACAGGGTGGACGAGCAGTACTTC.

This chain connects TRBV18 to TRBJ2-7, with D possibly matching TRBD2 (6 bases). V shed 0 bases and J shed 6 bases, with 12 bases lying between them. Germline V lookup: CDR1 KGHSH, CDR2 LQKENI. This CDR3 contains 14 residues. In nucleotides, the CDR3 is TGTGCCAGCTCACCACCGGCCCTGGGAGGCGAGCAGTACTTC. Translating gives CASSPPALGGEQYF.

This sequence joins TRBV5-5 and TRBJ2-3; 8 bases align to TRBD2. Germline CDR1 SGHKS, CDR2 YYEKEE (reference sequence). The CDR3 contains 14 residues. V was clipped by 5 bases and J by 4 bases; unmatched bases: 6. CDR3 DNA: TGTGCCAGCAGGCGACTAGCGTTTCCAGATACGCAGTATTTT. Its protein is CASRRLAFPDTQYF.

This clonotype appeared many times. The J gene is TRBJ2-2, the V gene TRBV10-3; D unresolved. The germline V and J ends were trimmed by 3 bases and 5 bases, with 13 bases remaining between them. The CDR3 runs 15 residues. Looked up from germline, CDR1 is ENHRY and CDR2 is SYGVKD. CDR3 amino acids: CAISDSRTTTGELFF. The CDR3 DNA reads as TGTGCCATCAGTGATTCCAGGACGACGACCGGGGAGCTGTTTTTT.

This chain connects TRBV6-1 to TRBJ2-3; D tentatively fits TRBD1 or TRBD2 (5 bases each). Germline V gene data show CDR1 as MNHNS and CDR2 as SASEGT. The CDR3 contains 13 residues. Trimming stripped 7 bases from V and 3 bases from J, with 11 bases between. The DNA for the CDR3 is TGTGCCAGCAAAGAGGGGCCGACAGATACGCAGTATTTT. It codes for CASKEGPTDTQYF.

This clonotype was observed at least ten times. The gene calls are TRBV14 and TRBJ1-1; maybe TRBD1 (5 bases). Deletions cut 1 base from V and 5 bases from J, with 11 bases between. From germline, CDR1 is SGHDN and CDR2 FVKESK. This CDR3 contains 14 residues. In DNA form, the CDR3 reads TGTGCCAGCAGCCAAGTTACCGGGGGGACTGAAGCTTTCTTT. This encodes CASSQVTGGTEAFF. Full variable domain (outside the CDR3, taken from reference TRBV14 and TRBJ1-1): EAGVTQFPSHSVIEKGQTVTLRCDPISGHDNLYWYRRVMGKEIKFLLHFVKESKQDESGMPNNRFLAERTGGTYSTLKVQPAELEDSGVYFCASSQVTGGTEAFFGQGTRLTVV.

This clonotype has a handful of counts. The chain links TRBV29-1 to TRBJ2-7; D not certain. The CDR3 loop spans 12 amino acids. V lost 7 bases to trimming and J lost 0 bases, with 10 bases between them. Germline CDR1 SQVTM, CDR2 ANQGSEA. The CDR3 DNA is TGCAGCGCTGTGAGAGACTCCTACGAGCAGTACTTC. It yields the protein CSAVRDSYEQYF.

This clonotype has more than one count but fewer than ten. The CDR3 nucleotides read TGCGCCAGCAGCCAGCAGACGGGAACCTACGAGCAGTACTTC. Amino acids: CASSQQTGTYEQYF. The rearrangement uses TRBV4-1 and TRBJ2-7; D is possibly TRBD2 (5 bases). Germline-derived CDR1 and CDR2 are MGHRA and YSYEKL. Trimming cost V 3 bases and J 2 bases, with 11 bases left between them. The CDR3 spans 14 residues.

This clonotype showed up just a few times. The chain has TRBV6-1 and TRBJ1-5; D remains unclear. This CDR3 spans 14 amino acids. Germline CDR1 is MNHNS and CDR2 is SASEGT. Trimming pared 11 bases from V and 0 bases from J, leaving 14 bases between. CDR3: CAVWGGLSNQPQHF. In DNA form, the CDR3 reads TGTGCCGTCTGGGGAGGACTTAGCAATCAGCCCCAGCATTTT.

V and J are TRBV12-3 or TRBV12-4 and TRBJ2-3, with D possibly matching TRBD1 (6 bases). CDR3 length: 14 residues. V was trimmed by 6 bases and J by 2 bases, leaving 12 bases between them. The CDR3 here is CASRARQATDTQYF. DNA of the CDR3: TGTGCCAGCAGGGCCAGACAGGCCACAGATACGCAGTATTTT.

This clonotype was counted many times. CDR3: CASSQDPRELSNQPQHF. The CDR3 DNA is TGCGCCAGCAGCCAAGACCCTAGGGAACTCAGCAATCAGCCCCAGCATTTT. The chain links TRBV4-1 to TRBJ1-5; D is uncertain. Trimming took off 0 bases at V and 1 base at J, with 13 bases between the two ends. CDR1 and CDR2 (germline): MGHRA, YSYEKL. The CDR3 extends over 17 amino acids.

This clonotype was counted only a few times. J is TRBJ2-5 and V is TRBV20-1; no clear D. Germline V gene data show CDR1 as DFQATT and CDR2 as SNEGSKA (reference sequence). Trimming took off 4 bases at V and 2 bases at J, with 11 bases between the two ends. CDR3 length equals 13 residues. The DNA for the CDR3 is TGCAGTGCTACCCGGCTAGGGCAAGAGACCCAGTACTTC. Protein: CSATRLGQETQYF.

This clonotype was recorded at least ten times. V and J are TRBV7-8 and TRBJ2-1; 8 bases map to TRBD2. The junction had 8 bases not matched to a gene; V was cut back by 2 bases and J by 8 bases. Germline lookup yields CDR1 SGHVS and CDR2 FQNEAQ. This CDR3 has 15 residues. The CDR3 is CASSLLSGIWYEQFF. Here the CDR3 DNA reads TGTGCCAGCAGCTTACTTAGCGGGATATGGTATGAGCAGTTCTTC.

The J gene is TRBJ1-1, the V gene TRBV28; TRBD1 agrees at 9 bases. Germline assignment: CDR1 MDHEN and CDR2 SYDVKM. Trimming cost V 5 bases and J 4 bases; bases outside gene matches: 5. The CDR3 runs to 14 residues. CDR3 loop: CASSTQGAPTEAFF. CDR3 sequence (DNA): TGTGCCAGCAGTACACAGGGGGCCCCCACTGAAGCTTTCTTT.

This sequence joins TRBV6-5 and TRBJ1-5; D uncertain. CDR1 is MNHEY and CDR2 is SVGAGI in the germline V gene. This CDR3 is built from 11 residues. The CDR3 loop is CVPTNAQPQHF. CDR3 DNA sequence: TGTGTCCCTACCAACGCCCAGCCCCAGCATTTT.

This clonotype has more than one count but fewer than ten. The chain employs TRBV4-3 and TRBJ2-5; 12 bases are shared with TRBD2. The germline gives CDR1 LGHNA, CDR2 YSLEER. The CDR3 contains 18 residues. J gave up 5 bases and V 0 bases, and 10 bases lay outside the gene matches. The CDR3 sequence is CASSQDVPSGGAGETQYF. CDR3 coding DNA: TGCGCCAGCAGCCAAGATGTGCCTAGCGGGGGGGCCGGGGAGACCCAGTACTTC.

This clonotype was seen a handful of times. This chain joins TRBV5-1 and TRBJ2-7, with 8 bases fitting TRBD1. The J segment lost 5 bases and the V segment lost 3 bases, leaving 13 bases of the junction unmatched. CDR3 length: 16 residues. Germline-derived CDR1 and CDR2 are SGHRS and YFSETQ. CDR3 DNA sequence: TGCGCCAGCAGCTCTCTCCGGACAGGGTCTGGCAACGAGCAGTACTTC. This gives the protein CASSSLRTGSGNEQYF.

The chain recombines TRBV24-1 with TRBJ2-2; D unclear. Germline V gene lookup returns CDR1 KGHDR and CDR2 SFDVKD. The CDR3 length is 12 residues. V dropped 4 bases and J dropped 6 bases, with 5 bases sitting between them. CDR3 DNA sequence: TGTGCCACCAGTGAATGGTCCGGGGAGCTGTTTTTT. Residues: CATSEWSGELFF.

This clonotype was seen only a few times. The chain uses TRBV7-9 and TRBJ1-4; D ambiguous. This CDR3 is 13 amino acids long. Germline CDR1 and CDR2: SEHNR and FQNEAQ (reference sequence). Deletions cut 1 base from V and 8 bases from J, with 8 bases between. The CDR3 sequence is CASSLGPHEKLFF. The DNA for the CDR3 is TGTGCCAGCAGCTTAGGCCCCCACGAAAAACTGTTTTTT. Combining the CDR3 with reference TRBV7-9 and TRBJ1-4 gives the whole variable domain DTGVSQNPRHKITKRGQNVTFRCDPISEHNRLYWYRQTLGQGPEFLTYFQNEAQLEKSRLLSDRFSAERPKGSFSTLEIQRTEQGDSAMYLCASSLGPHEKLFFGSGTQLSVL.

Many counts were recorded for this clonotype. V usage is TRBV20-1 and J usage is TRBJ2-1, with D hard to call. V dropped 3 bases and J dropped 6 bases, with 6 bases sitting between them. CDR3 size: 11 residues. CDR1 is DFQATT, CDR2 SNEGSKA, per germline (reference sequence). The CDR3 protein is CSASGVNEQFF. For the CDR3, the DNA is TGCAGTGCTAGTGGGGTCAATGAGCAGTTCTTC.

A few counts support this clonotype. The chain recombines TRBV19 with TRBJ1-1; D not certain. The CDR3 has 14 amino acids. V was shortened by 3 bases and J by 7 bases, with 15 bases between the two germline ends. Germline V gene sequence: CDR1 LNHDA, CDR2 SQIVND (reference sequence). The DNA for the CDR3 is TGTGCCAGTAGTATCCTGGACCGACGTCATGAAGCTTTCTTT. This gives the protein CASSILDRRHEAFF.

This chain connects TRBV20-1 to TRBJ1-1; no firm D call. The V and J ends lost 2 bases and 3 bases respectively, with 16 bases between them. CDR1 and CDR2 from the germline V gene are DFQATT and SNEGSKA (reference sequence). The length of the CDR3 is 15 residues. This CDR3 reads CSARIGGPRDTEAFF. CDR3 nucleotide sequence: TGCAGTGCTAGAATCGGAGGGCCTAGGGACACTGAAGCTTTCTTT.

The gene calls are TRBV4-1 and TRBJ2-7; D gene uncertain. Germline V lookup: CDR1 MGHRA, CDR2 YSYEKL. The CDR3 contains 13 residues. Trimming removed 0 bases at V and 4 bases at J, with 7 bases between. DNA of the CDR3: TGCGCCAGCAGCCAAGATCCGACATACGAGCAGTACTTC. Protein: CASSQDPTYEQYF.